The rows below give T cell receptor beta chains drawn from one sample of a study of regulatory T cells in long-lasting Graves disease. A single record per CDR3 protein comes from TCRdb applying MiXCR to the multiplex PCR reads. The sample has hundreds of thousands of distinct CDR3 sequences; about 15% are singletons. A further study also used this sample, focusing on T cells in Graves' hyperthyroidism and ophthalmopathy.

The sample in question was peripheral blood mononuclear cells (PBMCs), obtained at new diagnosis, from a patient treated with antithyroid drugs. These receptors all stem from a woman aged 35 to 59 with Graves disease. CDR3s leave out the opening cysteine and the closing phenylalanine or tryptophan. The size entry is marked missing in some rows and otherwise reads once, few, many or a size class.

-	TRBV6-2/TRBV6-3	12	TRBJ2-7	ASSYAYRGNEQY
-	TRBV4-1	14	TRBJ2-7	ASSLGPKWLFYEQY
many	TRBV6-5	16	TRBJ1-2	ASSYSSAGTGMSYGYT
many	TRBV28	11	TRBJ1-1	ASSPDRHSAAF
few	TRBV5-1	12	TRBJ1-1	ASSKDRAETEAF
few	TRBV9	13	TRBJ2-7	ASSVADGDAYEQY
many	TRBV12-3/TRBV12-4	13	TRBJ2-1	ASINHNRDANEQF
-	TRBV19	10	TRBJ1-5	ASSTQDQPQH
-	TRBV27	11	TRBJ2-7	ASSRTRTYEQY
-	TRBV11-2	13	TRBJ1-5	ASSEDRLLNQPQH
many	TRBV28	12	TRBJ1-1	ASSWWGSNTEAF
few	TRBV5-1	13	TRBJ1-2	ASSLEGPVVYGYT
few	TRBV7-3	10	TRBJ1-2	ASSSGVYGHT
many	TRBV6-1	9	TRBJ1-1	ASIAYTEAF
many	TRBV2	13	TRBJ1-6	ASRGKTGIGSPLH
-	TRBV10-2	12	TRBJ1-2	ASQGVAQNYGYT
few	TRBV7-9	17	TRBJ1-1	ASTLGGKQGAGIDTEAF
many	TRBV4-1	11	TRBJ1-2	ASSQVGTGLLT
-	TRBV7-3	13	TRBJ1-3	ASSLDSFSGNTIY
few	TRBV7-7	11	TRBJ2-1	ASSLGLQDEQF
few	TRBV10-3	11	TRBJ1-1	ATNGPQGGEAF
many	TRBV11-2	15	TRBJ2-1	ASSPGQGAPTRDEQF
many	TRBV6-1	12	TRBJ2-5	ASISGGGVETQY
-	TRBV20-1	15	TRBJ2-1	SARPRPRDRTYNEQF
many	TRBV7-6	13	TRBJ2-1	ASSYSALPYNEQF
many	TRBV7-3	18	TRBJ2-2	ASSLGYRTGVSRNTGELF
many	TRBV12-3/TRBV12-4	13	TRBJ1-2	ASSPGTGGADGYT
many	TRBV7-3	12	TRBJ2-1	ASSLGTGYNEQF